The rows below give T cell receptor beta chains drawn from one sample of a study of blood T cells in healthy people across ages. TCRdb called the 5' RACE reads again in MiXCR, with one record for every CDR3 protein. The sample includes 750,000 to 1,000,000 distinct CDR3 sequences, about 28% seen only once; the top ten take 10%. This sample was shared with a second study, whose subject was T cells of mothers and their children.

Sample: blood. The source is a woman aged 35 to 49 in good health. The CDR3 runs from the conserved cysteine through the conserved F or W. The order of the fields is V gene, D gene, clone size, J gene, CDR3 DNA, CDR3 protein. A D gene is named only where the DNA matches it firmly. Size is stated for part of the rows, as once, few or many counts, or as a class when the clone is expanded.

TRBV5-1	TRBD1	many	TRBJ1-1	TGCGCCAGCAGCTTGAGGCAGGGGGCCGACACTGAAGCTTTCTTT	CASSLRQGADTEAFF
TRBV29-1	NA	NA	TRBJ2-5	TGCAGCGCTCTGGACACTAAGCATGGGTTAAGAGAGACCCAGTACTTC	CSALDTKHGLRETQYF
TRBV5-1	NA	many	TRBJ1-4	TGCGCCAGCAGCTTGGAAGGGGGTGTTTATGAAAAACTGTTTTTT	CASSLEGGVYEKLFF
TRBV14	TRBD1	few	TRBJ2-7	TGTGCCAGCAGCCAAGATCGGCTGTCTCAGGGGGCGAAGGAGCAGTACTTC	CASSQDRLSQGAKEQYF
TRBV10-3	TRBD1	few	TRBJ1-2	TGTGCCATCAACCGGGACAGCAATTATGGCTACACCTTC	CAINRDSNYGYTF
TRBV7-9	NA	NA	TRBJ2-7	TGTTCCAGCAGCTTAGTGGCCGCGGACGAGCAGTACTTC	CSSSLVAADEQYF
TRBV18	NA	few	TRBJ2-6	TGTGCCAGCTCACCACGGTGGACAAGGGTTCCTCTTAGCTCTGGGGCCAACGTCCTGACTTTC	CASSPRWTRVPLSSGANVLTF
TRBV7-2	NA	NA	TRBJ2-7	TGTGCTAGCAGCTTAGCCGGGCAACGAGAGGCCCAGTACTTC	CASSLAGQREAQYF
TRBV29-1	TRBD1	NA	TRBJ1-2	TGCAGCGTTGAGGACAGCGGAAAGGGGGCCTATGGCTACACCTTC	CSVEDSGKGAYGYTF
TRBV7-8	TRBD2	NA	TRBJ2-1	TGTGCCAGCAGATCCAGCGGGGGGGCCGTTCAGACTGAGCAGTTCTTC	CASRSSGGAVQTEQFF
TRBV9	NA	NA	TRBJ2-3	TGTGCCAGCAGTGCAAACACGGTCCCCACAGATACGCAGTATTTT	CASSANTVPTDTQYF
TRBV10-3	TRBD1	NA	TRBJ1-2	TGTGCCATCAGGGGGGGACAGGGAGCCTATGGCTACACCTTC	CAIRGGQGAYGYTF
TRBV6-5	NA	NA	TRBJ1-2	TGTGTCAGCCGGACGGCAGGGGAGGGCTACACCTTC	CVSRTAGEGYTF
TRBV9	NA	NA	TRBJ2-4	TGTGCCAGCAGCGCACCACAGGGAAGAGAACGGTACTTC	CASSAPQGRERYF
TRBV27	TRBD1	NA	TRBJ2-5	TGTGCCAGCAGTACCGACAGGGGAGTGGGAGAGACCCAGTACTTC	CASSTDRGVGETQYF